This is a list of T cell receptor beta chains from one sample in a study of beta chain features in type 1 diabetes. TCRdb's copy holds only in-frame clones and misses some; the assay was immunoSEQ multiplex PCR. The top ten hold roughly 0.098% of the sample, which has hundreds of thousands of clones, around a sixth seen once. The material sequenced was naive CD4+ T cells from blood. These receptors came from a man aged 18 to 30 in good health. CDR3s leave out the opening cysteine and the closing phenylalanine or tryptophan. Clone size is stated in some rows and not others, as once, few, many or a class when expanded.

V gene,J gene,clone size,CDR3 protein
TRBV7-3,TRBJ2-3,NA,ASSLGLAGQWADTQY
TRBV7-2,TRBJ2-1,many,ASSASMASPQEQF
TRBV10-3,TRBJ1-2,NA,AISYENRGPYGYT
TRBV6-5,TRBJ1-6,NA,ASSADRGGSPLH
TRBV6-5,TRBJ2-2,few,ASSYVLDTGELF
TRBV27,TRBJ1-3,NA,ASSLYSNSGNTIY
TRBV4-1,TRBJ2-5,few,ASSQVLSGETQY
TRBV19,TRBJ2-1,few,ASSIRGESYNEQF
TRBV19,TRBJ2-7,few,ASTSNYRDRGSYEQY
TRBV9,TRBJ2-7,few,ASSVGANYEQY
TRBV19,TRBJ1-6,few,ASSSRRFRNSPLH
TRBV7-9,TRBJ1-6,NA,ASSLGTGGDSPLH
TRBV7-2,TRBJ2-1,few,ASRPASGGRGEQF
TRBV4-2,TRBJ2-7,few,ASSRAEGQNYEQY
TRBV28,TRBJ2-7,NA,ANLQGLHSYEQY
TRBV29-1,TRBJ2-3,few,SAGTSGRADTQY
TRBV5-5,TRBJ1-5,few,ASSLFGARAGQPQH
TRBV25-1,TRBJ2-1,NA,ASSEAGTGLYEQF
TRBV5-4,TRBJ2-7,NA,ASSSSGRRYEQY
TRBV18,TRBJ2-7,NA,ASSRGQGAYEQY
TRBV7-3,TRBJ2-7,NA,ASSLGMPGGSYEQY
TRBV14,TRBJ2-3,NA,ASSHLTDTQY
TRBV10-3,TRBJ2-3,NA,AISGVTGMTDTQY
TRBV18,TRBJ1-1,few,ASSPGTGMNTEAF
TRBV5-1,TRBJ2-7,few,ASSLGTVYYEQY
TRBV7-9,TRBJ2-2,few,ASSLLRDLSGELF
TRBV28,TRBJ2-1,NA,ASSPDGAGPYNEQF
TRBV7-9,TRBJ2-1,NA,ASSLTAAYNEQF
TRBV4-2,TRBJ1-5,NA,ASSQALYSNQPQH
TRBV12-5,TRBJ2-1,NA,ASGDGAGRFDNEQF
TRBV18,TRBJ1-4,NA,ASSPRRGQDVLTRANEKLF
TRBV4-1,TRBJ1-2,few,ATRGNAYGYT
TRBV30,TRBJ2-7,NA,AWSVSNEQY
TRBV2,TRBJ2-5,many,ASSYQETQY
TRBV18,TRBJ2-5,few,ASSPLPGTQY
TRBV12-5,TRBJ2-1,NA,ASGLGGSRYNEQF
TRBV11-2,TRBJ1-2,few,ASSPVYRDPYGYT
TRBV30,TRBJ1-2,NA,AWSLRQNYGYT
TRBV27,TRBJ2-3,NA,ASSRPGTDTQY
TRBV6-6,TRBJ1-2,NA,ASSSTGLSNYGYT
TRBV4-3,TRBJ2-5,NA,ASSQDPGQSQETQY
TRBV5-6,TRBJ2-1,NA,ASSKNPRGFNEQF
TRBV4-1,TRBJ2-2,few,ASSSDRGYTGELF
TRBV14,TRBJ2-4,few,ASSQTGWRDVKNIQY
TRBV7-2,NA,NA,ASRRTGINSYEQY
TRBV9,TRBJ2-7,few,ASSVGTSGEHEQY
TRBV5-1,TRBJ1-6,NA,ASSRDRANSPLH
TRBV6-5,TRBJ2-7,few,ASSPPGQPYEQY
TRBV11-2,TRBJ2-1,few,ASRHSGGNYNEQF
TRBV7-9,TRBJ1-2,NA,ASSLEAGSHGYT